This is a list of T cell receptor beta chains from one sample in a study of T cell responses to AZD1222 COVID-19 vaccine. TCRdb's copy holds only in-frame clones and misses some; the assay was immunoSEQ multiplex PCR. The table shows 100,000 to 150,000 clones, with roughly 87% occurring only once. The sample consisted of peripheral blood, taken on day 0 of AZD1222 vaccination. Receptor source: an adult in good health. Both conserved end residues are part of each CDR3. Fields, in order: V gene, J gene, D gene, clone size, CDR3 protein, CDR3 DNA. The D gene is left open where the match is weak. Size values are once, few and many counts, or a class for expanded clones, and some rows have none.

TRBV7-9	TRBJ1-1	TRBD1	.	CALQRTGAEAFF	TGTGCCCTTCAGCGGACAGGCGCTGAAGCTTTCTTT
TRBV4-2	TRBJ2-1	.	.	CASSQGPNLSYNEQFF	TGTGCCAGCAGCCAAGGTCCCAACCTCTCCTACAATGAGCAGTTCTTC
TRBV12-5	TRBJ1-2	TRBD1	.	CASGTQTGYGYTF	TGTGCTAGTGGAACACAGACAGGGTATGGCTACACCTTC
TRBV19	TRBJ2-1	.	.	CASSIEAGARDDEQFF	TGTGCCAGTAGTATAGAGGCGGGGGCTCGTGACGATGAGCAGTTCTTC
TRBV10-2	TRBJ1-1	.	.	CASSKGSTEAFF	TGCGCCAGCAGTAAGGGGAGCACTGAAGCTTTCTTT
TRBV7-9	TRBJ1-2	TRBD1	.	CASSLGGTGGYGYTF	TGTGCCAGCAGCTTAGGAGGGACAGGGGGCTATGGCTACACCTTC
TRBV5-1	TRBJ2-3	TRBD2	.	CASSLPGGNTDTQYF	TGCGCCAGCAGCTTGCCGGGGGGGAACACAGATACGCAGTATTTT
TRBV12-3/TRBV12-4	TRBJ1-1	TRBD1	.	CASRWDRGTEAFF	TGTGCCAGCAGATGGGACAGGGGTACTGAAGCTTTCTTT
TRBV19	TRBJ1-6	.	.	CASSFGDSPLHF	TGTGCCAGTAGCTTTGGAGATTCACCCCTCCACTTT
TRBV7-9	TRBJ1-1	.	.	CASSLAGSRSEEFF	TGTGCCAGCAGCTTAGCCGGGTCGCGTTCTGAGGAGTTCTTT
TRBV7-9	TRBJ2-5	TRBD1	.	CASSKDRGHSETQYF	TGTGCCAGCAGTAAAGACAGGGGGCATTCGGAGACCCAGTACTTC
TRBV29-1	TRBJ1-2	TRBD1	few	CSGRDRVAGYTF	TGCAGCGGGAGGGACAGGGTAGCTGGCTACACCTTC
TRBV5-1	TRBJ1-1	.	.	CASSGDRDTRAFF	TGCGCCAGCAGCGGGGACCGGGACACAAGAGCTTTCTTT
TRBV10-3	TRBJ2-6	.	.	CAIGASSGANVLTF	TGTGCCATCGGGGCTTCCTCTGGGGCCAACGTCCTGACTTTC
TRBV12-5	TRBJ2-2	.	.	CASGLSAGTGELFF	TGTGCTAGTGGTTTGTCGGCAGGGACCGGGGAGCTGTTTTTT
TRBV7-2	TRBJ2-7	TRBD2	.	CASSNGLAGYEQYF	TGTGCCAGCAGCAACGGACTAGCGGGCTACGAGCAGTACTTC
TRBV2	TRBJ2-7	TRBD1	.	CASSADRAAYEQYF	TGTGCCAGCAGTGCGGACAGGGCAGCCTACGAGCAGTACTTC
TRBV7-9	TRBJ1-4	.	.	CASSLVEGNEKLFF	TGTGCCAGCAGCTTAGTTGAAGGTAATGAAAAACTGTTTTTT
TRBV24-1	TRBJ2-5	TRBD1	.	CATSDLQYTGGSETQYF	TGTGCCACCAGTGATTTGCAGTACACAGGGGGAAGCGAGACCCAGTACTTC
TRBV4-1	TRBJ2-7	.	.	CASSQEHRASEQYF	TGCGCCAGCAGCCAGGAACACAGGGCAAGCGAGCAGTACTTC
TRBV12-3/TRBV12-4	TRBJ1-2	.	.	CASSLSAGYTF	TGTGCCAGCAGTTTGTCGGCGGGCTACACCTTC
TRBV3-1/TRBV3-2	TRBJ1-3	.	.	CASSQEGTSGNTIYF	TGTGCCAGCAGCCAAGAAGGCACCTCTGGAAACACCATATATTTT
TRBV5-1	TRBJ2-2	TRBD2	.	CASSSWTSGGTGELFF	TGCGCCAGCAGCTCCTGGACTAGCGGGGGGACCGGGGAGCTGTTTTTT
TRBV4-3	TRBJ2-3	.	once	CASSQAGTDTQYF	TGCGCCAGCAGCCAAGCCGGCACAGATACGCAGTATTTT
TRBV19	TRBJ2-7	TRBD2	.	CATKGTSGGAYEQYF	TGTGCCACCAAGGGGACTAGCGGGGGGGCCTACGAGCAGTACTTC
TRBV18	TRBJ2-3	.	.	CASSPTESTDTQYF	TGTGCCAGCTCACCGACAGAGAGCACAGATACGCAGTATTTT
TRBV6-5	TRBJ2-7	.	.	CASSPRDKFYEQYF	TGTGCCAGCAGCCCCCGGGACAAGTTCTACGAGCAGTACTTC
TRBV7-2	TRBJ1-5	TRBD1	.	CASSLAKLTTGDRRNQPQHF	TGTGCCAGCAGCTTAGCGAAATTAACAACAGGGGATCGGCGCAATCAGCCCCAGCATTTT
TRBV4-1	TRBJ1-2	TRBD1	.	CASSQGDRGWYGYTF	TGCGCCAGCAGCCAAGGGGACAGGGGTTGGTATGGCTACACCTTC
TRBV3-1/TRBV3-2	TRBJ1-1	.	.	CASSPYGIRGMNTEAFF	TGTGCCAGCAGCCCCTACGGTATCAGGGGCATGAACACTGAAGCTTTCTTT
TRBV7-2	TRBJ1-1	.	.	CASSLAIQRDPLRELETEAFF	TGTGCCAGCAGCTTAGCTATCCAGCGGGATCCGCTCAGGGAGTTAGAGACTGAAGCTTTCTTT
TRBV6-1	TRBJ1-1	.	.	CASSEGFGTEAFF	TGTGCCAGCAGTGAAGGATTCGGCACTGAAGCTTTCTTT
TRBV4-1	TRBJ1-2	.	few	CASSQERSADYGYTF	TGCGCCAGCAGCCAAGAGCGCTCCGCGGACTATGGCTACACCTTC
TRBV6-5	TRBJ2-2	.	.	CASSYWDTGELFF	TGTGCCAGCAGTTACTGGGATACCGGGGAGCTGTTTTTT
TRBV6-6	TRBJ2-3	.	.	CASSYDRSTDTQYF	TGTGCCAGCAGTTACGACAGAAGCACAGATACGCAGTATTTT
TRBV3-1/TRBV3-2	TRBJ1-2	.	.	CASSQDPGPVYGYTF	TGTGCCAGCAGCCAAGATCCCGGACCAGTCTATGGCTACACCTTC
TRBV2	TRBJ2-7	.	.	CASSELRFPSYEQYF	TGTGCCAGCAGTGAATTGCGATTCCCCTCCTACGAGCAGTACTTC
TRBV3-1/TRBV3-2	TRBJ1-2	TRBD1	few	CASSQEGQGFTF	TGTGCCAGCAGCCAAGAAGGACAGGGATTCACCTTC
TRBV6-7	TRBJ1-2	.	few	CASFPRGGRKLYGYTF	TGTGCCAGCTTCCCCCGGGGCGGGCGAAAGCTCTATGGCTACACCTTC
TRBV5-8	TRBJ1-1	.	.	CASSLAPTVFSEAFF	TGTGCCAGCAGCTTGGCCCCGACAGTTTTCTCTGAAGCTTTCTTT
TRBV7-9	TRBJ1-1	.	.	CASSRSSRGTEAFF	TGTGCCAGCAGCCGCTCGTCACGGGGCACTGAAGCTTTCTTT
TRBV9	TRBJ1-5	.	.	CASSVAGGNQPQHF	TGTGCCAGCAGCGTAGCCGGAGGGAATCAGCCCCAGCATTTT
TRBV5-1	TRBJ2-1	.	.	CASSLDPGVNEQFF	TGCGCCAGCAGCTTGGATCCAGGGGTCAATGAGCAGTTCTTC
TRBV5-6	TRBJ2-5	TRBD1	.	CASSFIETGRETQYF	TGTGCCAGCAGCTTTATCGAGACAGGGCGGGAGACCCAGTACTTC
TRBV6-5	TRBJ2-2	.	.	CASRTGANTGELFF	TGTGCCAGCAGGACAGGCGCTAACACCGGGGAGCTGTTTTTT
TRBV3-1/TRBV3-2	TRBJ1-1	.	few	CASRRQENTEAFF	TGTGCCAGCAGGAGACAGGAGAACACTGAAGCTTTCTTT
TRBV10-3	TRBJ1-2	TRBD1	.	CAIRDTGTGHSYGYTF	TGTGCCATCAGAGACACCGGGACAGGGCACTCCTATGGCTACACCTTC